This T cell receptor (beta chain) was sequenced for a study of graft-versus-host responses after intestinal transplantation. As for the study in general: Recipients obtained multivisceral, liver-intestinal, or isolated intestinal transplants.

Responder cells labeled with CFSE (approximately 200,000) were co-plated with irradiated stimulator cells labeled with violet dye (approximately 200,000). After the reaction, the investigators sorted the proliferating CFSE-low CD3+CD4+ and CD3+CD8+ responders. In its sample, this clone ranks as medium-sized. Sequencing used immunoSEQ multiplex PCR; TCRdb keeps in-frame clones, though not all of them. Of 10,000 or so clones in the sample, roughly a third were seen once. Points from the study as a whole: Recipient bone marrow held GvH clones, some seen earlier in ileum or blood.

This clonotype originated in a human patient who received an intestinal transplant. This material consisted of alloreactive CD8+ T cells from a mixed lymphocyte reaction culture, taken before intestinal transplant. Indicated subset: CFSE-low proliferating T cells sorted from approximately 6-day pre-transplant mixed lymphocyte reaction (GvH or HvG direction).

In DNA, the CDR3 is TGTGCCAGCAGCTTAGGGGTGTTGACAGGGTCGGGAGAGACCCAGTACTTC. As protein: CASSLGVLTGSGETQYF. The chain uses TRBV7-8 and TRBJ2-5, with 7 nucleotides matching TRBD1. The J segment lost 4 bases and the V segment lost 1 base, leaving 12 bases of the junction unmatched. CDR1 SGHVS and CDR2 FQNEAQ come from the germline V gene. The CDR3 runs to 17 residues. Combining the CDR3 with reference TRBV7-8 and TRBJ2-5 gives the whole variable domain GAGVSQSPRYKVAKRGQDVALRCDPISGHVSLFWYQQALGQGPEFLTYFQNEAQLDKSGLPSDRFFAERPEGSVSTLKIQRTQQEDSAVYLCASSLGVLTGSGETQYFGPGTRLLVL.